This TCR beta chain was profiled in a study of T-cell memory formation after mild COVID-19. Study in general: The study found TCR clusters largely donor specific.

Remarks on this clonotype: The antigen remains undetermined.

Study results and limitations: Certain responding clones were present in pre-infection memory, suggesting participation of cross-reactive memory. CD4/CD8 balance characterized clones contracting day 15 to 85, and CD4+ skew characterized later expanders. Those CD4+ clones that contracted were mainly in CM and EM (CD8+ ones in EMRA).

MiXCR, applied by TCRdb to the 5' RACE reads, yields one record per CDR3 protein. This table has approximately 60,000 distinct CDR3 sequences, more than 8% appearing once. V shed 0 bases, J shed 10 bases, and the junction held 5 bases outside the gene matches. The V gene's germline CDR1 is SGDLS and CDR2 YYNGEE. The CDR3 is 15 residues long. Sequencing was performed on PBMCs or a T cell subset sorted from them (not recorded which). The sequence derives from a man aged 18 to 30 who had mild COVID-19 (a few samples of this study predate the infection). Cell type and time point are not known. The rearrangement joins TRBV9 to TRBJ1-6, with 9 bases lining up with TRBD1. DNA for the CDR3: TGTGCCAGCAGCGTAGGAGGGGACAGGGTGTCACCCCTCCACTTT. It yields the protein CASSVGGDRVSPLHF. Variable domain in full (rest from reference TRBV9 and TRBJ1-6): DSGVTQTPKHLITATGQRVTLRCSPRSGDLSVYWYQQSLDQGLQFLIQYYNGEERAKGNILERFSAQQFPDLHSELNLSSLELGDSALYFCASSVGGDRVSPLHFGNGTRLTVT.